This TCR beta chain originates from a study of persistence of HIV-infected CD4 T cells. The stimulus was an HIV-1 Gag 15-mer peptide pool, 1 ug/peptide/mL. CD40L-negative CD69-negative CD45RO-high memory CD4+ T cells were sorted as populations depleted of antigen-responding cells. Regarding this clone: Its antigen is not known.

Sequencing used immunoSEQ version 4 in survey mode. The method was immunoSEQ multiplex PCR; TCRdb's version includes in-frame clones alone and lacks a portion of them. Of about 40,000 clones detected, 75% to 85% appear once; the ten largest clones hold approximately 15%. The CDR3 is 14 amino acids. Losses at the gene ends were 3 bases for V and 7 bases for J; bases not matched to a gene: 2. Per germline, CDR1 KGHDR and CDR2 SFDVKD. The gene calls are TRBV24-1 and TRBJ2-2; 9 bases match TRBD2. The clonotype originates from an adult man with HIV who was CMV-seropositive. The material sequenced was CD4+ T cells sorted from PBMCs after 18-hour stimulation, taken from a patient who received antiretroviral therapy. The CDR3 bases are TGTGCCACCAGTGATGGGACTAGCTTCGGGGAGCTGTTTTTT. This translates into CATSDGTSFGELFF.